This is a list of T cell receptor beta chains from one sample in a study of cytomegalovirus exposure and HLA in healthy donors. Data came from immunoSEQ multiplex PCR; TCRdb stores just in-frame clones and leaves some out. The top ten hold approximately 7.7% of the sample, which has some 200,000 clones, about 89% seen once. Sequencing used PBMCs. These receptors all come from a man aged 25-45 years in good health and CMV-seropositive. Both conserved end residues are part of each CDR3. D genes are given only for firm matches. A clone size is listed for some rows: how often the clone was seen (once, few, many), or a class if it is expanded.

d_call clone_size j_call v_call cdr3_nt cdr3_aa
NA once TRBJ1-2 TRBV27 TGTGCCAGCAGTTTACGAGGTTATGGCTACACCTTC CASSLRGYGYTF
NA NA TRBJ2-5 TRBV20-1 TGCAGTGCTAGAGGATGGGAGACCCAGTACTTC CSARGWETQYF
NA NA TRBJ1-5 TRBV6-5 TGTGCCAGCAGGAGCACCGGGGCCTTGCCCCAGCATTTT CASRSTGALPQHF
NA NA TRBJ2-3 TRBV28 TGTGCCAGCAGTTTCAGACTGATCACAGATACGCAGTATTTT CASSFRLITDTQYF
TRBD1 NA TRBJ1-4 TRBV6-5 TGTGCCAGCAGTCAAGGACAGGGTGGTTATGAAAAACTGTTTTTT CASSQGQGGYEKLFF
NA NA TRBJ1-4 TRBV2 TGTGCCAACTCGAGACAGTTTGGTGAAAAACTGTTTTTT CANSRQFGEKLFF
NA NA TRBJ2-1 TRBV9 TGTGCCAGCAGCGTAGCGGGAGTGGGCGTTACGCAGTTCTTC CASSVAGVGVTQFF
NA NA TRBJ2-6 TRBV28 TGTGCCAGCAGTTTATCCCGAGGTACGGGCTCTGGGGCCAACGTCCTGACTTTC CASSLSRGTGSGANVLTF
NA NA TRBJ1-1 TRBV5-1 TGCGCCAGCAGCTTAGGGGCATGGACTGAAGCTTTCTTT CASSLGAWTEAFF
TRBD2 NA TRBJ2-5 TRBV5-4 TGTGCCAGCACCGCGGACGGGACTAAGGCGGAGACCCAGTACTTC CASTADGTKAETQYF
TRBD1 NA TRBJ1-5 TRBV28 TGTGCCAGCAGTTTGTCCGGGACAGCTATCAATCAGCCCCAGCATTTT CASSLSGTAINQPQHF
TRBD1 NA TRBJ2-3 TRBV5-6 TGTGCCAGCAGCCGTGACCAGGGGGCGGATTTTCCGCAGTATTTT CASSRDQGADFPQYF
TRBD2 NA TRBJ2-1 TRBV7-7 TGTGCCAGCAGCCCCAGGTTGGCGGGGGGGTTAAACAATGAGCAGTTCTTC CASSPRLAGGLNNEQFF
TRBD2 NA TRBJ2-7 TRBV14 TGTGCCAGCAGCCAAGGTACTAGCGGGAGGGACGAGCAGTACTTC CASSQGTSGRDEQYF
NA NA TRBJ2-2 TRBV29-1 TGCAGCGCCCGACTCCGACAGGACACCGGGGAGCTGTTTTTT CSARLRQDTGELFF
TRBD1 NA TRBJ2-1 TRBV20-1 TGCAGTGCTGAAGGACAGGACCCTATGTTCTTC CSAEGQDPMFF
NA NA TRBJ2-7 TRBV5-4 TGTGCCAGCAGCTTGTTCAGCTACGAGCAGTACTTC CASSLFSYEQYF
NA NA TRBJ1-2 TRBV19 TGTGCCAGTCGGCCAGGGGAAAACTATGGCTACACCTTC CASRPGENYGYTF
TRBD1 once TRBJ1-1 TRBV6-5 TGTGCCAGCAGTTCCACAGGGGAGGGAACTGAAGCTTTCTTT CASSSTGEGTEAFF
TRBD1 NA TRBJ2-5 TRBV7-7 TGTGCCAGCAGCTTAGTTTCGGGACAGGGGTGGGAGACCCAGTACTTC CASSLVSGQGWETQYF
TRBD2 NA TRBJ2-2 TRBV7-9 TGTGCCAGCAGCTGGGGACTAGCGGGGGTCCTCACCGGGGAGCTGTTTTTT CASSWGLAGVLTGELFF
NA NA TRBJ2-7 TRBV28 TGTGCCAGCAGATCAGTAGGGGCAGATCTTTCCGACGAGCAGTACTTC CASRSVGADLSDEQYF
NA few TRBJ2-7 TRBV9 TGTGCCAGCAGCCCCTCGGGGTTCGCCTACGAGCAGTACTTC CASSPSGFAYEQYF
TRBD1 NA TRBJ1-5 TRBV4-2 TGTGCCAGCAGCCAAGAGGGACAGGGTTATAGCAATCAGCCCCAGCATTTT CASSQEGQGYSNQPQHF
TRBD1 NA TRBJ2-3 TRBV7-8 TGTGCCAGCATCCTACTGGGGCAGGGGGCGAGCGATACGCAGTATTTT CASILLGQGASDTQYF